The clone carrying this T cell receptor beta chain came up a few times. TCRdb's copy holds only in-frame clones and misses some; the assay was immunoSEQ multiplex PCR. The sample lists under 9,500 clones; about 85% were seen once. The entry originates in a study of OX40 agonist ivuxolimab in advanced cancers. Overall study: The study enrolled dose-escalation patients with hepatocellular carcinoma, melanoma, renal cell or head and neck cancer. Prior checkpoint blockade (anti-PD-1, anti-PD-L1 or anti-CTLA-4) was permitted; under 50% had it. Three patients, one with hepatocellular carcinoma and two with cutaneous melanoma, achieved partial responses.

Trimming removed 4 bases at V and 1 base at J, with 14 bases between. Per germline, CDR1 SGHDT and CDR2 YYEEEE. The CDR3 contains 15 residues. Baseline was the first blood sampling point, followed by cycle 4 day 1 and cycle 7 day 1. The chain carries TRBV5-6 and TRBJ1-1; tentatively, D is TRBD1 (6 bases). The sample in question was CD4+ or CD8+ T cells sorted from blood, obtained in a trial of the OX40 agonist ivuxolimab. This receptor was taken from an adult with an advanced solid tumor such as melanoma, head and neck, liver or kidney cancer. CDR3 residues: CASSPKDSPNTEAFF. DNA for the CDR3: TGTGCCAGCAGCCCAAAGGACAGCCCGAACACTGAAGCTTTCTTT.